Presented here are 27 T cell receptor beta chains from one specimen sequenced in a study of beta chain features in type 1 diabetes. The study reverse transcribed the entire isolated RNA, so it sequenced expressed TCRB transcripts. TCRdb keeps only in-frame clones here, not all; method: immunoSEQ multiplex PCR. The data show about 290,000 clones, around 7.8% seen once. The sequencing sample was made of central memory CD4+ T cells from blood. Receptors were obtained from a woman aged 18-29 years in good health.

This clone came up a few times. Only one base separates this from a far larger clonotype, so it likely reflects a read error. V and J are TRBV28 and TRBJ1-4, with a tentative D call TRBD1 (6 bases). The CDR3 sequence is 16 residues long. From germline, CDR1 is MDHEN and CDR2 SYDVKM. Trimming removed 4 bases from V and 0 bases from J, with 12 bases in between. CDR3 loop: CASSWTVAATNEKLFF. CDR3 DNA: TGTGCCAGCAGTTGGACAGTGGCAGCAACTAATGAAAAACTGTTTTTT.

This clone turned up a few times. The V and J genes are TRBV6-1 and TRBJ1-2; tentative D call: TRBD1 (5 bases). CDR1 is MNHNS, CDR2 SASEGT, per germline. Trimming shortened V by 6 bases and J by 4 bases, and 12 bases separated the two germline ends. The length of the CDR3 is 13 residues. The CDR3 sequence: CASSFGTGYGYTF. CDR3 DNA: TGTGCCAGCAGCTTCGGCACAGGCTATGGCTACACCTTC.

The J gene is TRBJ2-5, the V gene TRBV6-5; a possible D gene is TRBD1 (5 bases). V lost 5 bases and J 4 bases, leaving 5 bases between the germline ends. CDR1 and CDR2 from the germline V gene are MNHEY and SVGAGI. This CDR3 region has 11 residues. Here the CDR3 reads CASSQGETQYF. CDR3 coding DNA: TGTGCCAGCAGTCAGGGAGAGACCCAGTACTTC.

The V gene is TRBV7-2, the J gene TRBJ1-1; D not certain. CDR1 is SGHTA, CDR2 FQGNSA, per germline. This CDR3 spans 12 amino acids. V lost 2 bases and J lost 6, with 7 bases in between. CDR3 nucleotides: TGTGCCAGCAGCTTACCGTTGGCTGAAGCTTTCTTT. This gives the protein CASSLPLAEAFF.

The genes are TRBV23-1 and TRBJ2-7; 9 bases align to TRBD1. TRBV23-1 is treated as an ORF (open reading frame) with a function not yet certain. The V segment lost 6 bases and the J segment 0 bases; nucleotides outside the gene matches: 12. The CDR3 is made up of 17 amino acids. In nucleotides, the CDR3 is TGCGCCAGCAGGAATATACAGGGGGCCTGGAGCTCCTACGAGCAGTACGTC. Its protein product is CASRNIQGAWSSYEQYV.

The V gene is TRBV6-1, the J gene TRBJ2-4; D gene ambiguous. The CDR3 is 15 residues long. Deletions cut 7 bases from V and 3 bases from J, with 16 bases between. The V gene's germline CDR1 is MNHNS and CDR2 SASEGT. In nucleotides, the CDR3 is TGTGCCAGCACTGATGCGGCTAGGGTCAAAAACATTCAGTACTTC. Translation gives CASTDAARVKNIQYF.

This clone has more than one count but fewer than ten. This chain links TRBV28 with TRBJ2-3; 10 nucleotides match TRBD1. The trim removed 7 bases at V and 2 bases at J, leaving 9 bases unmatched. CDR1 MDHEN and CDR2 SYDVKM come from the germline V gene. This CDR3 region has 16 residues. The CDR3, as DNA: TGTGCCAGCATCGGGACAGGGGTGGGCCTCACAGATACGCAGTATTTT. Translating gives CASIGTGVGLTDTQYF.

CDR3 sequence reads: CAWSVSPRAPFTGELFF. The CDR3 bases are TGTGCCTGGAGTGTATCCCCTAGAGCCCCATTCACCGGGGAGCTGTTTTTT. This chain uses TRBV30 with TRBJ2-2; D remains ambiguous. Per germline, CDR1 GTSNPN and CDR2 SVGIG (reference sequence). This CDR3 is 17 amino acids long. V was pared by 0 bases and J by 4 bases, with 18 bases between.

The chain is built from TRBV7-6 and TRBJ1-6; D remains unclear. Looked up from germline, CDR1 is SGHVS and CDR2 is FNYEAQ. The V end was cut by 4 bases, the J end by 0 bases, with 7 bases between. CDR3 length: 15 amino acids. This CDR3 reads CASSSGSSYNSPLHF. The CDR3 DNA reads TGTGCCAGCAGCTCCGGGAGCTCCTATAATTCACCCCTCCACTTT.

CDR3 in DNA: TGTGCCAGCAGTTACCGGGACAGATTCTACGAGCAGTACTTC. It yields the protein CASSYRDRFYEQYF. V gene TRBV27 combines with J gene TRBJ2-7, with 7 bases matching TRBD1. With 4 bases clipped from V and 3 bases from J, the junction kept 6 bases outside the gene matches. Germline V lookup: CDR1 MNHEY, CDR2 SMNVEV (reference sequence). CDR3 size: 14 residues.

This clone has only a few counts. The CDR3 loop reads CSVDHPAGTDTQYF. The CDR3 DNA reads as TGCAGCGTTGACCACCCGGCAGGCACAGATACGCAGTATTTT. The chain links TRBV29-1 to TRBJ2-3; D remains ambiguous. V was shortened by 3 bases and J by 1 base, with 11 bases between the two germline ends. Germline CDR1 reads SQVTM; CDR2 reads ANQGSEA. The CDR3 is 14 amino acids.

The V gene is TRBV5-4, the J gene TRBJ2-2; D is unresolved. Germline V lookup: CDR1 SGHNT, CDR2 YYREEE (reference sequence). Deletions cut 4 bases from V and 0 bases from J, with 10 bases between. The CDR3 has 15 amino acids. The CDR3 DNA reads TGTGCCAGCAGCCAACAATATACGAACACCGGGGAGCTGTTTTTT. It specifies CASSQQYTNTGELFF.

The chain combines TRBV27 with TRBJ2-1, with D hard to call. The CDR3 is 14 amino acids. V was clipped by 5 bases and J by 3 bases, with 11 bases between them. Germline assignment: CDR1 MNHEY and CDR2 SMNVEV (reference sequence). This CDR3 is CASSDLRDYNEQFF. The CDR3 nucleotides read TGTGCCAGCAGTGACCTAAGGGACTACAATGAGCAGTTCTTC.

This clone occurred a few times. The rearrangement links TRBV20-1 to TRBJ2-5; D ambiguous. CDR1 DFQATT and CDR2 SNEGSKA come from the germline V gene (reference sequence). This CDR3 has 11 amino acids. Trimming cost V 5 bases and J 5 bases, with 9 bases left between them. The CDR3 nucleotides are TGCAGTGCTCTATTGGCGGAGACCCAGTACTTC. It codes for CSALLAETQYF.

This clone was counted at least ten times. V gene TRBV10-3 combines with J gene TRBJ2-3; TRBD1 agrees at 7 bases. Germline V gene lookup returns CDR1 ENHRY and CDR2 SYGVKD. This CDR3 comprises 15 residues. With 8 bases clipped from V and 2 bases from J, the junction kept 10 bases outside the gene matches. This CDR3 is CAIATGYQATDTQYF. For the CDR3, the DNA is TGTGCCATCGCGACAGGGTATCAGGCCACAGATACGCAGTATTTT.

The chain couples TRBV7-8 to TRBJ2-3; TRBD2 matches at 7 bases. This CDR3 has 16 amino acids. Germline assignment: CDR1 SGHVS and CDR2 FQNEAQ. With V trimmed by 5 bases and J by 0 bases, 8 bases remained unmatched. This chain's CDR3 is CASSPRAGPSTDTQYF. The CDR3, as DNA: TGTGCCAGCAGCCCCCGAGCGGGACCTAGCACAGATACGCAGTATTTT.

A few counts support this clone. V is TRBV21-1 and J is TRBJ2-7; the tabulated D call, TRBD2, remains unverified against the DNA. TRBV21-1 constitutes a pseudogene. The CDR3 is 16 residues long. This CDR3 is CASSTGFSRGDYEQYV. The DNA for the CDR3 is TGTGCCAGCAGCACGGGTTTCTCACGGGGAGACTACGAGCAGTACGTC.

This clone was picked up a small number of times. The chain uses TRBV28 and TRBJ2-7, with 8 bases identical to TRBD2. Germline lookup yields CDR1 MDHEN and CDR2 SYDVKM. The CDR3 is 13 residues long. V was pared by 5 bases and J by 5 bases, with 5 bases of the junction left unmatched. CDR3 nucleotide sequence: TGTGCCAGCAGTGTATATAGCGGGGACGAGCAGTACGTC. This translates into CASSVYSGDEQYV.

This clone was recorded a few times. The chain is built from TRBV7-8 and TRBJ1-6; 7 bases fit TRBD1. The junction had 8 bases not matched to a gene; V was cut back by 5 bases and J by 10 bases. There are 14 residues in the CDR3. Germline V CDR1 and CDR2: SGHVS, FQNEAQ. CDR3 nucleotide sequence: TGTGCCAGCAGCCTTCGACAGGGAGAGTCACCCCTCCACTTT. It encodes CASSLRQGESPLHF.

This clone has only a few counts. The chain couples TRBV28 to TRBJ1-1; D unresolved. From germline, CDR1 is MDHEN and CDR2 SYDVKM. V lost 3 bases to trimming and J lost 0 bases, with 11 bases between them. CDR3 length equals 15 residues. This CDR3 reads CASSFDRPMNTEAFF. The CDR3 coding sequence is TGTGCCAGCAGTTTTGACCGACCCATGAACACTGAAGCTTTCTTT.

This chain uses TRBV7-2 with TRBJ2-2, with 11 bases matching TRBD1. The CDR3 length is 16 residues. Losses at the gene ends were 2 bases for V and 6 bases for J; bases not matched to a gene: 5. In germline, CDR1 is SGHTA, CDR2 FQGNSA. The CDR3 coding sequence is TGTGCCAGCAGCTTACAGGGACAGGGGGTCGCCGGGGAGCTGTTTTTT. This translates into CASSLQGQGVAGELFF.

The chain links TRBV7-2 to TRBJ2-2; tentatively, D is TRBD1 or TRBD2 (6 bases each). The CDR3 has 14 residues. V lost 5 bases and J lost 4, with 11 bases in between. In germline, CDR1 is SGHTA, CDR2 FQGNSA. CDR3 DNA: TGTGCCAGCAGCCTCAGGGGAGGCACCGGGGAGCTGTTTTTT. Its translation: CASSLRGGTGELFF.

The V gene is TRBV27, the J gene TRBJ2-2; 11 nucleotides match TRBD1. CDR3 length equals 16 residues. The V and J ends lost 5 bases and 1 base, in that order; junction bases with no gene match: 3. Germline CDR1 MNHEY, CDR2 SMNVEV (reference sequence). The CDR3 DNA reads TGTGCCAGCAGTCCCGGGACAGGGGGGAACACCGGGGAGCTGTTTTTT. This codes for CASSPGTGGNTGELFF.

This clone has more than one count but fewer than ten. This rearrangement joins TRBV7-2 to TRBJ2-2; possible D gene TRBD1, 6 bases. The CDR3 contains 15 residues. The germline CDR1 and CDR2 sequences are SGHTA and FQGNSA. V was clipped by 5 bases and J by 5 bases, with 15 bases between them. The CDR3 DNA reads as TGTGCCAGCAGCGGGAAAACAGGGTGGACCGGGGAGCTGTTTTTT. Amino acids: CASSGKTGWTGELFF.

The table lists this clone with many counts. The J gene is TRBJ2-5, the V gene TRBV5-1; D is undetermined. Trimming took off 0 bases at V and 4 bases at J, with 10 bases between the two ends. The CDR3 runs 14 residues. CDR1 SGHRS and CDR2 YFSETQ come from the germline V gene. CDR3 region: CASSLDPLTETQYF. DNA for the CDR3: TGCGCCAGCAGCTTGGACCCTCTGACAGAGACCCAGTACTTC.

The V gene is TRBV28, the J gene TRBJ1-6; 8 bases line up with TRBD1. This CDR3 is built from 16 residues. The ends lost 5 bases at V and 10 bases at J; junction bases unmatched: 13. Germline V gives CDR1 MDHEN, CDR2 SYDVKM. CDR3 DNA sequence: TGTGCCAGCAGTACTTCAGGGGGCGCTTTAGCGTCACCCCTCCACTTT. Translating gives CASSTSGGALASPLHF.

This clone occurred a few times. The rearrangement joins TRBV5-4 to TRBJ2-7; D may be TRBD1 (6 bases). The CDR3 has 14 amino acids. Between the trimmed V and J ends, which lost 2 bases and 2 bases, there was a span of 11 bases. CDR1 is SGHNT and CDR2 is YYREEE in the germline V gene (reference sequence). CDR3 sequence (DNA): TGTGCCAGCAGCTTCGGACAGCGAACCTACGAGCAGTACGTC. This codes for CASSFGQRTYEQYV.